This TCR beta chain is drawn from a study of technical replicates of blood from several donors (dated by TCRdb to about 2017). The method was the immunoSEQ multiplex PCR assay. Drawn from immuneACCESS, this table holds only the in-frame rearrangements with V and J called that TCRdb kept. Clones are partly lost; checked studies trace under half to an unresolved V gene and leave the rest unexplained. In all, the sample holds approximately 79,000 clones, and roughly nine tenths of those were seen once. The ten largest make up approximately 0.39% of the sample. The CDR3 runs 13 amino acids, cysteine and phenylalanine included. The DNA shown is the 39-base CDR3, in frame from base 1. In the germline V gene (reference sequence), CDR1 corresponds to SGHAT and CDR2 to FQDESV. The germline V and J ends show losses of 2 bases and 12 bases respectively, and no gene match explains 9 bases of the junction. On this clone: The specificity of this receptor is unknown. Qualities for individual bases were not recorded, and no much larger clone is one base off.

Sequencing was carried out using T cells isolated from PBMCs. This sequence uses TRBV11-1 and TRBJ2-7; 8 middle bases align to TRBD2. This TCR came from a human donor in good health. Here is the DNA: TGTGCCAGCAGCTTACGAATAGCGGGGAGCTTGTACTTC. Its protein reads: CASSLRIAGSLYF. Supplemented by the reference TRBV11-1 and TRBJ2-7 proteins around the CDR3, the complete variable domain is EAEVAQSPRYKITEKSQAVAFWCDPISGHATLYWYRQILGQGPELLVQFQDESVVDDSQLPKDRFSAERLKGVDSTLKIQPAELGDSAMYLCASSLRIAGSLYFGPGTRLTVT.